The rows below give T cell receptor beta chains drawn from one sample of a study of shared clonotypes between healthy human individuals. TCRdb's copy holds only in-frame clones and misses some; the assay was immunoSEQ multiplex PCR. Here the sample spans 800,000 to 950,000 clones, roughly 96% being singletons. The sequenced sample was naive CD8+ T cells sorted from blood. These receptors all come from a man aged 25 to 45 in good health. The CDR3 runs from the conserved cysteine through the conserved F or W. The D gene is left open where the match is weak. Not every row has a clone size; where given, it reads once, few, many or a size class.

V gene	clone size	CDR3 length	J gene	D gene	CDR3 DNA	CDR3 protein
TRBV11-2	-	15	TRBJ2-7	-	TGTGCCAGCAGCTTATATTCCCGGCCTTCCTACGAGCAGTACTTC	CASSLYSRPSYEQYF
TRBV13	-	17	TRBJ2-7	TRBD2	TGTGCCAGCAGCGAAGGCCCCGAGGGGACTAGCTTCCGCGAGCAGTACTTC	CASSEGPEGTSFREQYF
TRBV7-2	-	17	TRBJ2-7	-	TGTGCCAGCAGCTTTTGGGACGCAAGTTGGGCCTCCTACGAGCAGTACTTC	CASSFWDASWASYEQYF
TRBV11-2	-	15	TRBJ2-7	-	TGTGCCAGCAGCTTAGAGGCGGAGGTGACCTACGAGCAGTACTTC	CASSLEAEVTYEQYF
TRBV11-2	-	15	TRBJ2-5	TRBD1	TGTGCCAGCAGCTTAGGGACAGGGGGCTTGGAGACCCAGTACTTC	CASSLGTGGLETQYF
TRBV15	-	16	TRBJ1-5	-	TGTGCCACCAGCAGAGAGATGTCTCCCGGGAATCAGCCCCAGCATTTT	CATSREMSPGNQPQHF
TRBV5-4	-	16	TRBJ2-1	TRBD2	TGTGCCAGCAGCTTGGATCTAGCGGGAGGTGTCGATGAGCAGTTCTTC	CASSLDLAGGVDEQFF
TRBV11-1	-	18	TRBJ2-5	-	TGTGCCAGCAGCTTTGGTTTTCGGGGAGGCGGCGCCGGGGAGACCCAGTACTTC	CASSFGFRGGGAGETQYF
TRBV29-1	-	12	TRBJ2-7	-	TGCAGCGTTGAAGCGGACTCCTACGAGCAGTACTTC	CSVEADSYEQYF
TRBV29-1	-	15	TRBJ2-1	-	TGCAGCGCCCACTGGGTTGGAGTGACGTACAATGAGCAGTTCTTC	CSAHWVGVTYNEQFF
TRBV7-9	-	15	TRBJ2-7	-	TGTGCCAGCAGCTTAGGATCTGGGACTGTCTACGAGCAGTACTTC	CASSLGSGTVYEQYF
TRBV10-3	-	13	TRBJ2-5	-	TGTGCCACCACGGGGGACATAGAAGAGACCCAGTACTTC	CATTGDIEETQYF
TRBV10-2	-	16	TRBJ2-7	-	TGCGCCAGCAGTGATTCCCTTACAGGGAGCTCCTACGAGCAGTACTTC	CASSDSLTGSSYEQYF
TRBV29-1	once	13	TRBJ2-1	-	TGCAGCGTTGAAGTTCCGGACTCGAATGAGCAGTTCTTC	CSVEVPDSNEQFF
TRBV6-5	-	13	TRBJ2-7	-	TGTGCCAGCAGACCGGGACTTATCTACGAGCAGTACTTC	CASRPGLIYEQYF
TRBV27	-	15	TRBJ1-2	-	TGTGCCAGCAAAGGCAGGGGCGGAGGAAACTATGGCTACACCTTC	CASKGRGGGNYGYTF
TRBV4-2	once	13	TRBJ2-3	-	TGTGCCAGCAGCTCGGAACTCACAGATACGCAGTATTTT	CASSSELTDTQYF
TRBV21-1	-	15	TRBJ2-7	-	TGTGCCAGCAGCAGTCGGACTAGCGCGGTCTACGAGCAGTACTTC	CASSSRTSAVYEQYF
TRBV4-1	-	14	TRBJ1-4	-	TGCGCCAGCAGCCAAGATCCGACAGGTGAAAAACTGTTTTTT	CASSQDPTGEKLFF
TRBV9	-	13	TRBJ2-1	-	TGTGCCAGCAGCGAGGACAGTAACAATGAGCAGTTCTTC	CASSEDSNNEQFF
TRBV7-9	once	13	TRBJ1-1	-	TGTGCCAGCAGCTCACCTCTGAACACTGAAGCTTTCTTT	CASSSPLNTEAFF
TRBV27	-	17	TRBJ2-2	-	TGTGCCAGCAGCTTGATGGGACCTAGGCGGAAGGGCGGGGAGCTGTTTTTT	CASSLMGPRRKGGELFF
TRBV6-1	-	14	TRBJ2-1	TRBD1	TGTGCCAGCAGTGGTCGGGGACAGCACAATGAGCAGTTCTTC	CASSGRGQHNEQFF
TRBV4-3	-	16	TRBJ2-1	TRBD2	TGCGCCAGCAGCCTAACACTAGCGGGTGCCTACAATGAGCAGTTCTTC	CASSLTLAGAYNEQFF
TRBV29-1	-	13	TRBJ2-7	-	TGCAGCGTCTATACCGGGACTCCCTACGAGCAGTACTTC	CSVYTGTPYEQYF
TRBV7-9	-	15	TRBJ2-7	-	TGTGCCAGCAGCTTAACGGATCGGAGGGATGGTGGGGAGTACTTC	CASSLTDRRDGGEYF
TRBV13	-	18	TRBJ2-3	TRBD2	TGTGCCAGCAGCGCCGGACTAGCGGGGAGGCCTAGCACAGATACGCAGTATTTT	CASSAGLAGRPSTDTQYF
TRBV19	-	15	TRBJ2-1	TRBD2	TGTGCCAGTAGTCTACCGGGACTAGTCTACAATGAGCAGTTCTTC	CASSLPGLVYNEQFF
TRBV7-6	-	15	TRBJ2-1	-	TGTGCCAGCAGCTTATTGTTAGGCCCACACCATGAGCAGTTCTTC	CASSLLLGPHHEQFF
TRBV28	once	14	TRBJ1-1	-	TGTGCCAGCAGTTTTAGACAGCTTAACACTGAAGCTTTCTTT	CASSFRQLNTEAFF
TRBV27	-	18	TRBJ2-7	-	TGTGCCAGCAGTTTATCTCCCCCGTTCAGCGTCAGCTCCTACGAGCAGTACTTC	CASSLSPPFSVSSYEQYF
TRBV5-1	-	14	TRBJ2-1	TRBD1	TGCGCCAGCAGCTGGACAGGGGAATTTTATGAGCAGTTCTTC	CASSWTGEFYEQFF
TRBV7-9	-	15	TRBJ2-7	-	TGTGCCAGCAGCTTCGGAGGGAGAGGGGCCTACGAGCAGTACTTC	CASSFGGRGAYEQYF
TRBV7-6	-	14	TRBJ2-5	-	TGTGCCAGCAGCTTAGGACAGTACCAAGAGACCCAGTACTTC	CASSLGQYQETQYF
TRBV2	once	12	TRBJ2-7	-	TGTGCCAGCAATGGAGGGGTAAACGAGCAGTACTTC	CASNGGVNEQYF
TRBV9	once	13	TRBJ2-1	-	TGTGCCAGCAGCGTAGCGGACAAGACGTTGGCGTTCTTC	CASSVADKTLAFF
TRBV2	-	15	TRBJ2-7	TRBD2	TGTGCCAGCAGTGAGCTAGCGGGAGACTTCTACGAGCAGTACTTC	CASSELAGDFYEQYF
TRBV27	-	16	TRBJ1-4	-	TGTGCCAGCAGTTTATTACCACGGGCAACTAATGAAAAACTGTTTTTT	CASSLLPRATNEKLFF
TRBV4-3	once	15	TRBJ2-5	-	TGCGCCAGCAGCCACAACAGGGAGTACCAAGAGACCCAGTACTTC	CASSHNREYQETQYF
TRBV9	-	12	TRBJ2-1	-	TGTGCCAGCAGCGTAGGCGCGGATGAGCAGTTCTTC	CASSVGADEQFF
TRBV18	-	16	TRBJ2-1	-	TGTGCCAGCTCACCACCGATGGCGGGCTCCTACAATGAGCAGTTCTTC	CASSPPMAGSYNEQFF
TRBV9	-	15	TRBJ2-7	-	TGTGCCAGCAGCGTAGGGGTGGAAGCTTCCTACGAGCAGTACTTC	CASSVGVEASYEQYF